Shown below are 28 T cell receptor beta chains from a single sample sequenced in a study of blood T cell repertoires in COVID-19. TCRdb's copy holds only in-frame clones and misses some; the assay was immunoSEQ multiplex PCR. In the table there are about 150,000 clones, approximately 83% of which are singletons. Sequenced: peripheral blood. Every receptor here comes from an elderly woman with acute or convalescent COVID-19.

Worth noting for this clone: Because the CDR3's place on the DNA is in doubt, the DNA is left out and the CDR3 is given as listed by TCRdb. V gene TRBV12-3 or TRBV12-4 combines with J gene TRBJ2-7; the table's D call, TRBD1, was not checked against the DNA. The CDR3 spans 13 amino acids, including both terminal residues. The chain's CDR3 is CASSKWGQGAFDF.

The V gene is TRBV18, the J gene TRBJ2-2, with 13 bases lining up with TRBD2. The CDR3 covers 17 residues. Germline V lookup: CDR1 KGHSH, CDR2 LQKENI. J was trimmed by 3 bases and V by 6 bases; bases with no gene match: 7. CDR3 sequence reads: CASSPGTSGADTGELFF. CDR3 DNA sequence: TGTGCCAGCTCGCCTGGGACTAGCGGGGCCGACACCGGGGAGCTGTTTTTT.

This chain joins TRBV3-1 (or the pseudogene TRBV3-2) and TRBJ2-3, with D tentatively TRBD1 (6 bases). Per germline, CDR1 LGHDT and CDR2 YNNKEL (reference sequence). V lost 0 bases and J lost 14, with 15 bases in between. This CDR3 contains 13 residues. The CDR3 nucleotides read TGTGCCAGCAGCCAAGAAAAAGGGGGACGTCCGTATTTT. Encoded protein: CASSQEKGGRPYF.

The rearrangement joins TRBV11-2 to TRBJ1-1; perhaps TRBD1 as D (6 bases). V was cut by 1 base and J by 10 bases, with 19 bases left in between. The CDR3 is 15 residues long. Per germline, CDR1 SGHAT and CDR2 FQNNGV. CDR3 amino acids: CASSLVSNSQGPAFF. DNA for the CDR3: TGTGCCAGCAGCTTAGTTAGTAATAGTCAGGGGCCAGCTTTCTTT.

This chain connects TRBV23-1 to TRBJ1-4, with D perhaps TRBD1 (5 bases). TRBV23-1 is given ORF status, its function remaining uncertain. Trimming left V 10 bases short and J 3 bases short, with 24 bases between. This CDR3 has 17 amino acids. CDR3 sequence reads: CANQSGREHTANEKLFF. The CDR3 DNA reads TGCGCCAACCAAAGTGGCAGGGAACATACGGCTAATGAAAAACTGTTTTTT.

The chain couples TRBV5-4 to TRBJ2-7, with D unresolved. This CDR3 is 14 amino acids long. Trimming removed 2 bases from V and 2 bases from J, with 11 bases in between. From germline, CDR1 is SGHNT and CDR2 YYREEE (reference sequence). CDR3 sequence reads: CASSFAGVAYEQYF. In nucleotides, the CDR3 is TGTGCCAGCAGCTTCGCTGGTGTAGCCTACGAGCAGTACTTC.

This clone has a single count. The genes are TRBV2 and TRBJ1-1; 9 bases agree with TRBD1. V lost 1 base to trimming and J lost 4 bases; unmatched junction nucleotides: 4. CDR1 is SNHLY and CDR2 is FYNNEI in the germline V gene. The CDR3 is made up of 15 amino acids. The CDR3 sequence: CASSEGGQGGTEAFF. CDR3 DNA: TGTGCCAGCAGTGAAGGGGGACAGGGAGGCACTGAAGCTTTCTTT.

The CDR3 reads CASSSAGGSGNTIYF. CDR3 sequence (DNA): TGTGCCAGCAGTTCGGCAGGGGGCTCTGGAAACACCATATATTTT. The V and J genes are TRBV27 and TRBJ1-3; 7 bases fit TRBD1. The CDR3 consists of 15 residues. Germline assignment: CDR1 MNHEY and CDR2 SMNVEV (reference sequence). Trimming took 4 bases from V and 0 from J; bases not matched to a gene: 3.

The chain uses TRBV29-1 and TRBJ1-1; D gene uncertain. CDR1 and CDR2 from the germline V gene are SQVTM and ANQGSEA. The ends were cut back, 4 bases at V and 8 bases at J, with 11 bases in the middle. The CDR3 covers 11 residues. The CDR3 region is CSVAFQEEAFF. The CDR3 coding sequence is TGCAGCGTTGCATTCCAGGAAGAAGCTTTCTTT.

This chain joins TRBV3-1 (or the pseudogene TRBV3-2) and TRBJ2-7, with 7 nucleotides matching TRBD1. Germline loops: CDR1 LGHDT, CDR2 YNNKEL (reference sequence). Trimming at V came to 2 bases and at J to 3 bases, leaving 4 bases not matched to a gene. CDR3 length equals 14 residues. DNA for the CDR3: TGTGCCAGCAGCCAAAGGACAGGCTACTACGAGCAGTACTTC. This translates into CASSQRTGYYEQYF.

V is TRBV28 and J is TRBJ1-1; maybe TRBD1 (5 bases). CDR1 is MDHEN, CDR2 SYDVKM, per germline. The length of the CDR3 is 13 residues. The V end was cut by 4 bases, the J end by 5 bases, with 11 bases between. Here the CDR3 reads CASSSPGYTEAFF. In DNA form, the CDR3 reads TGTGCCAGCAGTTCTCCAGGGTATACTGAAGCTTTCTTT.

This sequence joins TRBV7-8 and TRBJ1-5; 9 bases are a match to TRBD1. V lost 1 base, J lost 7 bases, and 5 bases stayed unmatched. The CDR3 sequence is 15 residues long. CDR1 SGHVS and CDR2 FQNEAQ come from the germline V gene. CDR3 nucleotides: TGTGCCAGCAGCTTAGAATGGACAGGGGTACAGCCCCAGCATTTT. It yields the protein CASSLEWTGVQPQHF.

The CDR3 DNA is TGCGCCAGCAGCCCGGAGGGGGGGCGAGAAAAACTGTTTTTT. It is translated as CASSPEGGREKLFF. The chain recombines TRBV5-1 with TRBJ1-4, with D maybe TRBD1 (6 bases). The CDR3 is 14 amino acids. The V gene lost 4 bases and the J gene lost 8 bases, with 15 bases spanning the gap. Germline V CDR1 and CDR2: SGHRS, YFSETQ.

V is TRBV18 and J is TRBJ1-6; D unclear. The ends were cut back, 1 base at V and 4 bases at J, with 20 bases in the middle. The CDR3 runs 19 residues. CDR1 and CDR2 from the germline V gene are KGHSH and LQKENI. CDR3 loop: CASSPLWTGNKGYNSPLHF. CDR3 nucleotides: TGTGCCAGCTCACCACTCTGGACCGGGAACAAAGGATATAATTCACCCCTCCACTTT.

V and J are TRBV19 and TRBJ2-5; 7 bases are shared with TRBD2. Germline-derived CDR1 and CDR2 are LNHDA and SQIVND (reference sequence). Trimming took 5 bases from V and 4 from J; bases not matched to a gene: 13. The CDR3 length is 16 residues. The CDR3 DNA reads TGTGCCAGTAGTCTCAGCCGCGGGGGAGCCCGAGAGACCCAGTACTTC. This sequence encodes CASSLSRGGARETQYF.

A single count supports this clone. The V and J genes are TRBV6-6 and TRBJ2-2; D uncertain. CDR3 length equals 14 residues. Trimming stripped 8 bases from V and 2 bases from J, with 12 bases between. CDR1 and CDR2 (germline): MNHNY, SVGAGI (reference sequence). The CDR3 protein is CASLRSENTGELFF. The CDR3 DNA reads TGTGCCAGCTTGAGGTCGGAAAACACCGGGGAGCTGTTTTTT.

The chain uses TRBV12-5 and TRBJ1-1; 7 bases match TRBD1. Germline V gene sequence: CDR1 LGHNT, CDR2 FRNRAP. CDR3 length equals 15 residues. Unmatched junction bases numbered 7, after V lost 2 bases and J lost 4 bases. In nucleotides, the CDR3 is TGTGCTAGTGGTTTGTCCCCACGACAGGGCACTGAAGCTTTCTTT. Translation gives CASGLSPRQGTEAFF. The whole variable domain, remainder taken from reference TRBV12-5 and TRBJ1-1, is DARVTQTPRHKVTEMGQEVTMRCQPILGHNTVFWYRQTMMQGLELLAYFRNRAPLDDSGMPKDRFSAEMPDATLATLKIQPSEPRDSAVYFCASGLSPRQGTEAFFGQGTRLTVV.

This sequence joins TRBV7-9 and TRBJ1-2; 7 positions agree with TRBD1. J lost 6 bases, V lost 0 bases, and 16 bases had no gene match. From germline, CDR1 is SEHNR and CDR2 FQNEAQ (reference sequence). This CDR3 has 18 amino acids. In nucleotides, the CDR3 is TGTGCCAGCAGCTTAGCCCCCTTTGGGCGGACAGGAAGAGATGGCTACACCTTC. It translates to CASSLAPFGRTGRDGYTF.

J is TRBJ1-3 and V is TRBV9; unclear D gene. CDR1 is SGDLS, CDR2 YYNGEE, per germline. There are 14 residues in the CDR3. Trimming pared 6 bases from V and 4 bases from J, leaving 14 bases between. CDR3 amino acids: CASTRTVAGNTIYF. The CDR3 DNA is TGTGCCAGCACCCGGACTGTGGCAGGAAACACCATATATTTT.

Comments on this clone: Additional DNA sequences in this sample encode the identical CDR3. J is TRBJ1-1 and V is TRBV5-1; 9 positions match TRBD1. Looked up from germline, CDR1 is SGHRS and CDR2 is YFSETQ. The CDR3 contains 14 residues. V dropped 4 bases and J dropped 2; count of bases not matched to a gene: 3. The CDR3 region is CASSPGQGNTEAFF. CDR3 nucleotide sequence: TGCGCCAGCAGCCCGGGACAGGGCAACACTGAAGCTTTCTTT.

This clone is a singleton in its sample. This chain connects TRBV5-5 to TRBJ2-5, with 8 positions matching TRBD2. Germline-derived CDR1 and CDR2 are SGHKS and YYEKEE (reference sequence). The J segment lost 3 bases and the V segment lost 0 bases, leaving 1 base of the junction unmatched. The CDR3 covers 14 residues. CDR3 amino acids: CASSLATSEETQYF. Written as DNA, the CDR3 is TGTGCCAGCAGCTTGGCGACTAGCGAAGAGACCCAGTACTTC.

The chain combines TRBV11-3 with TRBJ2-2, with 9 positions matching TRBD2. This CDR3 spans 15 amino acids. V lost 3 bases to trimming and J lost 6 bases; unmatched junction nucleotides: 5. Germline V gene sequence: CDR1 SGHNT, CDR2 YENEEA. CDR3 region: CASSFGGGASGELFF. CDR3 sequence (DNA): TGTGCCAGCAGCTTTGGCGGGGGGGCTTCCGGGGAGCTGTTTTTT.

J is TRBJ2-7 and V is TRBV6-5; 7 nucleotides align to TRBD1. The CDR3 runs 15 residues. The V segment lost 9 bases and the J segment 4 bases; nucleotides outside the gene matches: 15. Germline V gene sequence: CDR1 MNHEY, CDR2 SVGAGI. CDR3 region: CASSRQDRLGYEQYF. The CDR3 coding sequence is TGTGCCAGTTCACGGCAGGACAGGCTGGGGTACGAGCAGTACTTC.

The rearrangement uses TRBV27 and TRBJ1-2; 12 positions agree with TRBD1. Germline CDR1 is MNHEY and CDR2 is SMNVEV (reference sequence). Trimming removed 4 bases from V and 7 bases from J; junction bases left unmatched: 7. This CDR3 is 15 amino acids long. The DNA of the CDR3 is TGTGCCAGCAGTTCCTGGGGACAGGGGGCGCTTGGCTACACCTTC. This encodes CASSSWGQGALGYTF.

DNA for the CDR3: TGCGCCAGTACTAGCGGGATCCAAGAGACCCAGTACTTC. Its translation: CASTSGIQETQYF. This chain uses TRBV5-1 with TRBJ2-5; 10 nucleotides align to TRBD2. The CDR3 is 13 amino acids. V shed 8 bases, J shed 1 base, and the junction held 2 bases outside the gene matches. The germline gives CDR1 SGHRS, CDR2 YFSETQ.

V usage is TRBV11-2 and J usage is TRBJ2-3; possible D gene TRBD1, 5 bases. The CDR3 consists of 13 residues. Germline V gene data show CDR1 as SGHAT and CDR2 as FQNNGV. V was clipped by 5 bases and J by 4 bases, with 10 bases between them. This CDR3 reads CASSAPQADTQYF. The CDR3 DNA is TGTGCCAGCAGCGCACCACAGGCAGATACGCAGTATTTT.

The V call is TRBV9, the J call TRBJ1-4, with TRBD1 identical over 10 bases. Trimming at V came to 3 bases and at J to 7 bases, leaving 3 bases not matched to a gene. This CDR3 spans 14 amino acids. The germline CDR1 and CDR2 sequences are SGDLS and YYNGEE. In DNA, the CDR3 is TGTGCCAGCAGCGCCGGGACAGGGGCTGAAAAACTGTTTTTT. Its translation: CASSAGTGAEKLFF.

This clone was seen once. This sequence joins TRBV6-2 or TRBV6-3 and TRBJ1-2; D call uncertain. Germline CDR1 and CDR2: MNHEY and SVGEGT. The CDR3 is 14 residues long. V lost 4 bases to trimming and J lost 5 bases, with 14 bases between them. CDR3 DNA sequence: TGTGCCAGCAGTTCAAGATCGGGGAGTTATGGCTACACCTTC. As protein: CASSSRSGSYGYTF.